The T cell receptor (beta chain) under discussion was sequenced for a study of synovial regulatory T cells in juvenile arthritis. General study findings and limits: Synovial Tregs shared more CDR3 sequences with iaTregs than other blood Tregs. Largely private between patients, iaTreg TCR repertoires showed partial overlap with synovial Teff and blood CPL repertoires.

The assay was immunoSEQ multiplex PCR, and TCRdb's table has in-frame clones only and misses some. This sample carries roughly 9,200 clones, with 0.9% to 1.3% going to the ten biggest clones. Comments on this clone: Antigen unknown.

This CDR3 contains 16 residues. No DNA sequence is on record. The V gene's germline CDR1 is SGHRS and CDR2 YFSETQ. The sequenced sample was Treg cells from blood. Subset: remaining (HLA-DR-negative) circulating blood Treg cells. The TCR originated in a donor aged 2-35 years with juvenile idiopathic arthritis. J is TRBJ2-1 and V is TRBV5-1; TCRdb's D call of TRBD2 is untestable without DNA. The CDR3 loop reads CASSPLTSGRANEQFF. The variable domain in full, with the rest retrieved from reference TRBV5-1 and TRBJ2-1, is KAGVTQTPRYLIKTRGQQVTLSCSPISGHRSVSWYQQTPGQGLQFLFEYFSETQRNKGNFPGRFSGRQFSNSRSEMNVSTLELGDSALYLCASSPLTSGRANEQFFGPGTRLTVL.